The rows below give T cell receptor beta chains drawn from one sample of a study of blood T cell repertoires in COVID-19. The data were produced by immunoSEQ multiplex PCR, yet TCRdb's version contains in-frame clones alone and is incomplete. The sample includes about 530,000 clones, approximately 88% of them seen just once. The sample taken for sequencing was peripheral blood. Source of these receptors: a woman in her forties or fifties with COVID-19, enrolled during active disease. Both conserved end residues are part of each CDR3. A D gene is named only where the DNA matches it firmly. Only some rows state a clone size, as once, few, many or a class for expanded clones.

v_gene,d_gene,j_gene,abundance,CDR3nt,CDR3aa
TRBV6-4,NA,TRBJ2-3,NA,TGTGCCAGCAGTGACTCGGAGGGCAATACGCAGTATTTT,CASSDSEGNTQYF
TRBV13,NA,TRBJ1-1,NA,TGTGCCAGCAGTATTGCAGGGGTGGGCACTGAAGCTTTCTTT,CASSIAGVGTEAFF
TRBV5-4,NA,TRBJ1-1,once,TGTGCCAGCAGCTTGGACAGCCTTGAAGCTTTCTTT,CASSLDSLEAFF
TRBV28,NA,TRBJ1-3,few,TGTGCCAGCAGTTTAGTCTTCTCTGGAAACACCATATATTTT,CASSLVFSGNTIYF
TRBV6-1,NA,TRBJ2-1,NA,TGTGCCAGCAGTGAAGTCACAGGGACGGGATACAATGAGCAGTTCTTC,CASSEVTGTGYNEQFF
TRBV7-2,TRBD2,TRBJ2-3,NA,TGTGCCAGCAGCTTCGCTAGCGGGGCGCAGTATTTT,CASSFASGAQYF
TRBV5-1,TRBD1,TRBJ2-2,NA,TGCGCCAGCAGCTTGGAGGCAGGGGGCACCGGGGAGCTGTTTTTT,CASSLEAGGTGELFF
TRBV18,NA,TRBJ2-7,NA,TGTGCCAGCTCACCCCCGCGGGGAACCTACGAGCAGTACTTC,CASSPPRGTYEQYF
TRBV25-1,TRBD1,TRBJ1-1,NA,TGTGCCAGCAGTGAACTTCTGGGACAGGGTAACACTGAAGCTTTCTTT,CASSELLGQGNTEAFF
TRBV10-1,TRBD1,TRBJ2-4,NA,TGCGCCAGCAGTGCGGGACAGCTAGCCAAAAACATTCAGTACTTC,CASSAGQLAKNIQYF
TRBV3-1/TRBV3-2,NA,TRBJ2-3,NA,TGTGCCAGCAGCCTATCTGCAGATACGCAGTATTTT,CASSLSADTQYF
TRBV4-1,TRBD1,TRBJ2-7,once,TGCGCCAGCAGCCAATCCACCTCGGACGGGACAGCCAGCTACGAGCAGTACTTC,CASSQSTSDGTASYEQYF
TRBV5-8,NA,TRBJ2-7,NA,TGTGCCAGCAGAACTGACAGCCCCGCTGCCTACGAGCAGTACTTC,CASRTDSPAAYEQYF
TRBV7-9,NA,TRBJ1-1,once,TGTGCCAGCAGCTTTGGGGGCAACACTGAAGCTTTCTTT,CASSFGGNTEAFF
TRBV5-1,NA,TRBJ1-1,NA,TGCGCCAGCAGCTGGGGAGACACTCAGAGGACTGAAGCTTTCTTT,CASSWGDTQRTEAFF
TRBV2,TRBD1,TRBJ2-1,NA,TGTGCCAGCAGTGAACTCAGGGGGATTGTCAATGAGCAGTTCTTC,CASSELRGIVNEQFF
TRBV9,NA,TRBJ2-3,NA,TGTGCCAGCAGCCCCAGGGGTCATAGCACAGATACGCAGTATTTT,CASSPRGHSTDTQYF
TRBV10-3,NA,TRBJ2-2,few,TGTGCCATCAGTGAGCGGACAGTTAACACCGGGGAGCTGTTTTTT,CAISERTVNTGELFF
TRBV5-1,NA,TRBJ2-1,NA,TGCGCCAGCACCCTGGACAGTAGCAATGAGCAGTTCTTC,CASTLDSSNEQFF
TRBV30,TRBD1,TRBJ1-2,NA,TGTGCCTGGAGTGGGGGAGACAGGGAAGGTCGTGGCTACACCTTC,CAWSGGDREGRGYTF
TRBV27,NA,TRBJ2-7,NA,TGTGCCAGCAGGGGCCCCTACGAGCAGTACTTC,CASRGPYEQYF
TRBV3-1/TRBV3-2,TRBD1,TRBJ1-1,NA,TGTGCCAGCAGCCTGAAGGGGACAGCCACTGAAGCTTTCTTT,CASSLKGTATEAFF
TRBV14,TRBD1,TRBJ2-2,NA,TGTGCCAGCAGCCAGCCGGGACAGAGCCCCGGGGAGCTGTTTTTT,CASSQPGQSPGELFF
TRBV7-9,NA,TRBJ2-5,NA,TGTGCCAGCAGCTCGACAGGACCTCAAGAGACCCAGTACTTC,CASSSTGPQETQYF
TRBV5-1,NA,TRBJ2-1,NA,TGCGCCAGCAGCTACCCAGCCACAGGGAGAAATGAGCAGTTCTTC,CASSYPATGRNEQFF
TRBV11-2,NA,TRBJ2-7,NA,TGTGCCAGCAGCTTAGATCGGCAGGGTCGGATCGAGCAGTACTTC,CASSLDRQGRIEQYF
TRBV29-1,TRBD1,TRBJ1-4,NA,TGCAGCGCTGGACAGGGGGCAGGTGAAAAACTGTTTTTT,CSAGQGAGEKLFF
TRBV19,TRBD1,TRBJ1-3,NA,TGTGCCAGTAGTGCCTCACAGGGGCCGGGAAACACCATATATTTT,CASSASQGPGNTIYF
TRBV3-1/TRBV3-2,NA,TRBJ1-6,NA,TGTGCCAGCAGCGGATACAGGGAAGGAAATTCACCCCTCCACTTT,CASSGYREGNSPLHF
TRBV15,NA,TRBJ2-1,NA,TGTGCCACCAGCAGAGGTGTAGTCAATGAGCAGTTCTTC,CATSRGVVNEQFF
TRBV19,NA,TRBJ1-3,once,TGTGCCAGTAGTATGGGGGGAGAACCTGGAAACACCATATATTTT,CASSMGGEPGNTIYF
TRBV9,NA,TRBJ1-4,NA,TGTGCCAGCAGCCCCCGAACAGAAAGTGCAACTAATGAAAAACTGTTTTTT,CASSPRTESATNEKLFF
TRBV12-5,NA,TRBJ1-1,few,TGTGCTAGTGCAGTGAACACTGAAGCTTTCTTT,CASAVNTEAFF
TRBV11-2,NA,TRBJ1-2,once,TGTGCCAGCAGCTTAGGCGGCGGGGGCTACACCTTC,CASSLGGGGYTF